The rows below give T cell receptor beta chains drawn from one sample of a study of cytomegalovirus exposure and HLA in healthy donors. Generated by immunoSEQ multiplex PCR, the TCRdb table keeps only in-frame clones and is missing some. The data hold 90,000 to 100,000 clones, with around 76% observed a single time. Sample: PBMCs. These receptor sequences come from a woman aged 60-70 years in good health and CMV-seropositive. CDR3s include the opening cysteine and the closing phenylalanine or tryptophan. The D gene is left open where the match is weak. The size of a clone is reported for some rows only, either as once, few or many, or as a class for expanded clones.

cdr3_aa cdr3_nt v_call d_call j_call clone_size
CAIRATNTGELFF TGTGCCATCAGAGCTACGAACACCGGGGAGCTGTTTTTT TRBV10-3 NA TRBJ2-2 NA
CSVAGSTGAQRGQFF TGCAGCGTTGCGGGATCGACAGGGGCCCAGCGTGGGCAGTTCTTC TRBV29-1 TRBD1 TRBJ2-1 few
CASSFGAGLGAFF TGTGCCAGCAGCTTTGGGGCAGGGCTAGGCGCTTTCTTT TRBV5-6 NA TRBJ1-1 few
CASSPRENTEAFF TGTGCCAGCAGCCCCCGGGAGAACACTGAAGCTTTCTTT TRBV28 NA TRBJ1-1 few
CASSEQPGTQYF TGTGCCAGCAGTGAACAGCCAGGGACCCAGTACTTC TRBV2 NA TRBJ2-5 NA
CASSLVPRGRANEKLFF TGTGCCAGCAGCTTAGTCCCCAGGGGGCGGGCTAATGAAAAACTGTTTTTT TRBV7-2 TRBD1 TRBJ1-4 NA
CASMRNTEAFF TGTGCCAGTATGCGGAACACTGAAGCTTTCTTT TRBV19 NA TRBJ1-1 few
CASRLGTGNQPQHF TGTGCCAGCAGACTAGGGACAGGGAACCAGCCCCAGCATTTT TRBV27 TRBD1 TRBJ1-5 once
CASSVAGGRAYYNEQFF TGTGCCAGCAGCGTAGCTGGAGGGAGGGCCTACTACAATGAGCAGTTCTTC TRBV9 TRBD2 TRBJ2-1 NA
CASSLEAIAGVLYF TGTGCCAGCAGCTTAGAGGCGATAGCGGGGGTTCTATACTTC TRBV7-3 TRBD2 TRBJ2-7 few
CASAQGLVIDEQFF TGTGCCAGCGCCCAGGGGCTAGTGATCGATGAGCAGTTCTTC TRBV6-6 NA TRBJ2-1 NA
CASSLEGQSSYNEQFF TGTGCCAGCAGCTTGGAGGGGCAGAGCTCCTACAATGAGCAGTTCTTC TRBV5-4 NA TRBJ2-1 NA
CASSEIRPQHF TGTGCCAGCAGTGAAATCAGGCCCCAGCATTTT TRBV6-1 NA TRBJ1-5 NA
CASSLSASGSSYEQYF TGCGCCAGCAGCCTGTCCGCTAGCGGGAGTTCCTACGAGCAGTACTTC TRBV4-1 TRBD2 TRBJ2-7 NA
CASSQHMLGGNEQFF TGCGCCAGCAGCCAACATATGCTGGGGGGGAATGAGCAGTTCTTC TRBV4-1 TRBD2 TRBJ2-1 NA
CASRETSFTILGNSPLHF TGTGCCAGCAGGGAAACCTCTTTTACTATCCTGGGTAATTCACCCCTCCACTTT TRBV6-1 NA TRBJ1-6 NA
CASKGQTYEQYF TGTGCCAGCAAGGGACAGACCTACGAGCAGTACTTC TRBV27 TRBD1 TRBJ2-7 NA
CASSWAGRMNTEAFF TGTGCCAGCAGTTGGGCGGGACGGATGAACACTGAAGCTTTCTTT TRBV27 NA TRBJ1-1 NA
CASSPGAGGQETQYF TGTGCCAGCAGCCCCGGGGCAGGGGGCCAGGAGACCCAGTACTTC TRBV5-5 TRBD1 TRBJ2-5 NA
CASSPWSSSYEQYF TGTGCCAGCAGCCCTTGGAGTAGCTCCTACGAGCAGTACTTC TRBV7-2 NA TRBJ2-7 few
CASSQAGTSGIEQYF TGTGCCAGCAGCCAAGCCGGGACTAGCGGGATCGAGCAGTACTTC TRBV4-2 TRBD2 TRBJ2-7 few
CASSIGGRGDTEAFF TGTGCCAGTAGTATAGGGGGCAGGGGGGACACTGAAGCTTTCTTT TRBV19 TRBD1 TRBJ1-1 NA
CAISGLAGVVGDEQYF TGTGCCATCAGTGGACTAGCGGGAGTGGTCGGGGACGAGCAGTACTTC TRBV10-3 TRBD2 TRBJ2-7 NA
CASSVDAGISYEQYF TGTGCCAGCAGCGTAGACGCAGGAATCTCCTACGAGCAGTACTTC TRBV9 NA TRBJ2-7 NA
CASSVLTSPNTGELFF TGTGCCAGCAGCGTCCTCACTAGCCCGAACACCGGGGAGCTGTTTTTT TRBV9 NA TRBJ2-2 NA
CASSLEGLGETQYF TGTGCCAGCAGTTTAGAGGGATTAGGAGAGACCCAGTACTTC TRBV27 NA TRBJ2-5 NA
CASSRLPGDLNQPQHF TGCGCCAGCAGCCGCCTACCGGGGGATTTGAATCAGCCCCAGCATTTT TRBV4-1 NA TRBJ1-5 NA
CASSPRGVMGYTF TGTGCCAGCAGCCCCCGGGGGGTAATGGGCTACACCTTC TRBV9 NA TRBJ1-2 few
CASSRRQGSNTEAFF TGTGCCAGTAGTAGAAGACAGGGTTCGAACACTGAAGCTTTCTTT TRBV19 TRBD1 TRBJ1-1 NA
CASSLSLQGGTEAFF TGTGCCAGCAGTTTATCCCTACAGGGGGGCACTGAAGCTTTCTTT TRBV27 TRBD1 TRBJ1-1 NA
CSVLQGTDTQYF TGCAGCGTTTTACAGGGCACAGATACGCAGTATTTT TRBV29-1 NA TRBJ2-3 few
CASSQDSSGTYTF TGCGCCAGCAGCCAAGACAGTTCGGGGACTTACACCTTC TRBV5-1 NA TRBJ1-2 NA
CAWSAGSNQPQHF TGTGCCTGGAGTGCTGGCAGCAATCAGCCCCAGCATTTT TRBV30 NA TRBJ1-5 NA
CACSGPRGEQYF TGTGCCTGCTCGGGTCCAAGAGGCGAGCAGTACTTC TRBV10-3 NA TRBJ2-7 NA
CASSLYPGGAYEQYF TGTGCCAGCAGTTTATATCCAGGAGGGGCCTACGAGCAGTACTTC TRBV27 NA TRBJ2-7 NA
CASSLGAGEVYGYTF TGTGCCAGCAGCTTAGGCGCCGGGGAAGTCTATGGCTACACCTTC TRBV7-6 NA TRBJ1-2 NA
CASSPRSGANTGELFF TGTGCCAGCAGCCCTAGGTCCGGAGCGAACACCGGGGAGCTGTTTTTT TRBV11-3 NA TRBJ2-2 NA
CASRRDRNTYEQYF TGTGCCAGCAGGAGGGACAGAAACACCTACGAGCAGTACTTC TRBV2 TRBD1 TRBJ2-7 many
CASSPRTVSGQDQPQHF TGTGCCAGCTCACCAAGGACAGTCTCGGGGCAGGATCAGCCCCAGCATTTT TRBV18 NA TRBJ1-5 NA
CASSTNRDRVIYEQYF TGTGCCAGCAGCACCAACCGGGACAGGGTCATCTACGAGCAGTACTTC TRBV7-9 TRBD1 TRBJ2-7 few
CAWSERGRTSNQPQHF TGTGCCTGGAGTGAGAGGGGGAGAACTAGCAATCAGCCCCAGCATTTT TRBV30 NA TRBJ1-5 NA
CAWSLGGSEKLFF TGTGCCTGGAGCTTGGGAGGTAGTGAAAAACTGTTTTTT TRBV30 NA TRBJ1-4 NA
CASSPRGGLANEQYF TGTGCCAGCTCACCAAGGGGCGGACTAGCGAACGAGCAGTACTTC TRBV18 TRBD2 TRBJ2-7 NA
CAISPGLAGVNEQFF TGCGCCATCAGCCCGGGACTAGCGGGAGTAAATGAGCAGTTCTTC TRBV10-3 TRBD2 TRBJ2-1 NA
CASSYSTPNTGELFF TGTGCCAGCAGTTATAGTACCCCCAACACCGGGGAGCTGTTTTTT TRBV6-5 NA TRBJ2-2 NA
CASSQGAPAEAFF TGCGCCAGCAGCCAGGGGGCCCCGGCTGAAGCTTTCTTT TRBV5-1 TRBD1 TRBJ1-1 NA
CASSLISGAYNEQFF TGTGCTAGCAGCTTAATAAGCGGGGCCTACAATGAGCAGTTCTTC TRBV7-7 TRBD2 TRBJ2-1 NA
CASSPLVRPLSYEQYF TGCGCCAGCAGTCCCCTGGTCAGGCCCCTCTCCTACGAGCAGTACTTC TRBV23-1 NA TRBJ2-7 NA
CASSFIPGLGNEQFF TGTGCCAGCAGCTTTATCCCGGGGTTAGGGAATGAGCAGTTCTTC TRBV5-6 NA TRBJ2-1 NA
CASSLAGISGNTIYF TGTGCCAGCAGCTTGGCGGGGATCTCTGGAAACACCATATATTTT TRBV5-5 NA TRBJ1-3 NA
CASSDTIPAYEQYF TGCGCCAGCAGTGACACTATTCCCGCCTACGAGCAGTACTTC TRBV10-2 NA TRBJ2-7 NA
CASFTTGFGEQYF TGTGCCAGCTTTACGACAGGGTTTGGCGAGCAGTACTTC TRBV28 TRBD1 TRBJ2-7 NA
CASSSSGTGPGELFF TGTGCCAGCAGCTCTTCCGGGACAGGACCCGGGGAGCTGTTTTTT TRBV11-2 TRBD1 TRBJ2-2 NA
CASSSTVGGYEQYF TGTGCCAGCAGTTCCACAGTGGGGGGTTACGAGCAGTACTTC TRBV11-2 NA TRBJ2-7 once